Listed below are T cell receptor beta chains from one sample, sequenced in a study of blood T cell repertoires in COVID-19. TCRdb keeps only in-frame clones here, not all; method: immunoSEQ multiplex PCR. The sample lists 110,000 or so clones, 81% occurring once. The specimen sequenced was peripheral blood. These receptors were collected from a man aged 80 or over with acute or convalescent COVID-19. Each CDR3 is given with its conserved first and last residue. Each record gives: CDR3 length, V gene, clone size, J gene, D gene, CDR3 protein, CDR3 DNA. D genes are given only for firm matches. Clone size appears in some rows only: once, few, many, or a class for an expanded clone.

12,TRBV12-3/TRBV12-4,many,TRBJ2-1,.,CASSSGTNEQFF,TGTGCCAGCAGTTCCGGGACAAATGAGCAGTTCTTC
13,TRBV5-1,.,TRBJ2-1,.,CASSLQGNNEQFF,TGCGCCAGCAGCCTACAGGGAAACAATGAGCAGTTCTTC
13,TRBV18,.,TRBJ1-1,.,CASSPRESAEAFF,TGTGCCAGCTCACCACGGGAGAGCGCTGAAGCTTTCTTT
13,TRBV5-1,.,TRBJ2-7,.,CASSLYASYEQYF,TGCGCCAGCAGCTTATACGCCAGCTACGAGCAGTACTTC
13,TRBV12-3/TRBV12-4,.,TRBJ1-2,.,CASSFGGLGGYTF,TGTGCCAGCAGTTTTGGAGGGCTCGGGGGCTACACCTTC
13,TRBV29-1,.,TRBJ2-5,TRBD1,CSVDDRGGETQYF,TGCAGCGTTGACGACAGGGGGGGAGAGACCCAGTACTTC
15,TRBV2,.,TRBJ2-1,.,CASSGGASAYNEQFF,TGTGCCAGCAGTGGAGGAGCGTCTGCCTACAATGAGCAGTTCTTC
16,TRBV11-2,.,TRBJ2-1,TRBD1,CASSDRTGGAYNEQFF,TGTGCCAGCAGCGACCGGACAGGGGGCGCCTACAATGAGCAGTTCTTC
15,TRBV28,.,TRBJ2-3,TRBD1,CASRDTGVEPDTQYF,TGTGCCAGCAGAGACACAGGGGTGGAGCCAGATACGCAGTATTTT
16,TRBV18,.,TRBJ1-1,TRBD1,CASSRSQGAVNTEAFF,TGTGCCAGCTCACGCAGTCAGGGGGCCGTGAACACTGAAGCTTTCTTT
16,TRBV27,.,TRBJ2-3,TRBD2,CASSFLAGGPLDTQYF,TGTGCCAGCAGTTTTCTAGCGGGAGGGCCCTTAGATACGCAGTATTTT
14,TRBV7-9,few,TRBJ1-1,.,CASSSMTGNTEAFF,TGTGCCAGCAGCTCAATGACAGGGAACACTGAAGCTTTCTTT
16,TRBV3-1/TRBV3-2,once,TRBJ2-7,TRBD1,CASSQGTGGHSYEQYF,TGTGCCAGCAGCCAGGGGACAGGGGGCCACTCCTACGAGCAGTACTTC
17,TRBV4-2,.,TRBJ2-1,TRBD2,CASSQLAGGLSYNEQFF,TGTGCCAGCAGCCAACTAGCGGGGGGTCTGTCCTACAATGAGCAGTTCTTC
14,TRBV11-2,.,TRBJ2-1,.,CASSLVPGGNEQFF,TGTGCCAGCAGCTTAGTCCCAGGGGGGAATGAGCAGTTCTTC
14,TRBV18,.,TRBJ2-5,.,CASSQAGLQETQYF,TGTGCCAGCTCACAGGCGGGGTTACAAGAGACCCAGTACTTC
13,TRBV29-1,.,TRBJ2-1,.,CSVVSLAYNEQFF,TGCAGCGTTGTTTCTCTAGCTTACAATGAGCAGTTCTTC
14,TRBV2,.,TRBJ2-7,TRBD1,CATKADRSSYEQYF,TGTGCCACTAAAGCGGACAGGAGCTCCTACGAGCAGTACTTC
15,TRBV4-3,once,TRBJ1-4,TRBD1,CASSQEMTGGEKLFF,TGCGCCAGCAGCCAAGAAATGACAGGGGGTGAAAAACTGTTTTTT
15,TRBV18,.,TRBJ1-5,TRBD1,CASSPYDRGNQPQHF,TGTGCCAGCTCACCTTATGACAGGGGGAATCAGCCCCAGCATTTT
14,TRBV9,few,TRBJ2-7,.,CASSVGSGVYEQYF,TGTGCCAGCAGCGTAGGGTCAGGGGTGTACGAGCAGTACTTC
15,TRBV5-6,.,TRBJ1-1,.,CASSLADRPVDEAFF,TGTGCCAGCAGCCTTGCTGACAGACCGGTCGATGAAGCTTTCTTT
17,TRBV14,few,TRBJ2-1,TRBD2,CASSQWMTSGRHNEQFF,TGTGCCAGCAGCCAATGGATGACTAGCGGGAGGCACAATGAGCAGTTCTTC
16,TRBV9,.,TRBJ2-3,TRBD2,CASSVAGTSVTDTQYF,TGTGCCAGCAGCGTAGCGGGGACTAGCGTCACAGATACGCAGTATTTT
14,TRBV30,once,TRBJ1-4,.,CAWSKGQGLEKLFF,TGTGCCTGGAGTAAGGGGCAGGGACTCGAAAAACTGTTTTTT
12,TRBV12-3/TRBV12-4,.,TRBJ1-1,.,CASSFGFKKAFF,TGTGCCAGCAGTTTCGGGTTTAAAAAAGCTTTCTTT
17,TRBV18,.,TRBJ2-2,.,CASSLVRPGMNTGELFF,TGTGCCAGCTCACTCGTTCGTCCAGGGATGAACACCGGGGAGCTGTTTTTT
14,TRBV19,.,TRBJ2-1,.,CASKKRGPSDEQFF,TGTGCCAGTAAGAAAAGGGGCCCTAGCGATGAGCAGTTCTTC
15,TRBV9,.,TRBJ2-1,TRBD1,CASSPRQGQGNEQFF,TGTGCCAGCAGCCCTAGACAGGGGCAGGGCAATGAGCAGTTCTTC
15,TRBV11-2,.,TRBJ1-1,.,CASSKMGLPNTEAFF,TGTGCCAGCAGCAAAATGGGACTCCCGAACACTGAAGCTTTCTTT
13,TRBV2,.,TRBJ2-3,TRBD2,CASRAGGTDTQYF,TGTGCCAGCAGGGCGGGAGGTACAGATACGCAGTATTTT
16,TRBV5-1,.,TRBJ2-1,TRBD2,CASSKTSGSSYNEQFF,TGCGCCAGCAGCAAGACTAGCGGGAGCTCCTACAATGAGCAGTTCTTC
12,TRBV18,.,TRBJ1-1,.,CASSRRDGEAFF,TGTGCCAGCTCAAGGAGGGACGGTGAAGCTTTCTTT
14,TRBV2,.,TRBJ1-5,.,CASSEQTVNQPQHF,TGTGCCAGCAGTGAACAGACAGTCAATCAGCCCCAGCATTTT
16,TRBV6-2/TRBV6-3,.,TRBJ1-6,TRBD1,CASSYGIGQGYSPLHF,TGTGCCAGCAGTTACGGTATTGGACAGGGGTACTCACCCCTCCACTTT
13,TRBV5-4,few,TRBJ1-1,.,CASSLKANTEAFF,TGTGCCAGCAGCTTGAAAGCGAACACTGAAGCTTTCTTT
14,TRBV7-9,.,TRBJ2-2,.,CASSAQGQAGELFF,TGTGCCAGCAGCGCCCAGGGGCAGGCCGGGGAGCTGTTTTTT
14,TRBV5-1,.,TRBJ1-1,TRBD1,CASSFNTGDTEAFF,TGCGCCAGCAGCTTTAATACAGGGGACACTGAAGCTTTCTTT
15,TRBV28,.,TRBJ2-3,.,CASTPRGSSTDTQYF,TGTGCCAGCACCCCCAGGGGATCTAGCACAGATACGCAGTATTTT
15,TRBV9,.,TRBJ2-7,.,CASSVGASIAYEQYF,TGTGCCAGCAGCGTAGGAGCATCGATAGCCTACGAGCAGTACTTC
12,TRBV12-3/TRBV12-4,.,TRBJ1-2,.,CASSGSHYGYTF,TGTGCCAGCAGTGGGAGCCACTATGGCTACACCTTC
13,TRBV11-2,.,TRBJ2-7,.,CASSYTVIYEQYF,TGTGCCAGCAGCTATACAGTCATCTACGAGCAGTACTTC
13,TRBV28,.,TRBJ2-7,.,CASIGAARYEQYF,TGTGCCAGCATCGGAGCGGCCCGCTACGAGCAGTACTTC
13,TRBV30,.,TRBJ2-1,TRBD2,CAWRQLAGYGQFF,TGTGCCTGGAGACAATTAGCGGGATATGGGCAGTTCTTC
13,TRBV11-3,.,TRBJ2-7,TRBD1,CASSLRQGGEQYF,TGTGCCAGCAGCTTACGACAGGGCGGCGAGCAGTACTTC
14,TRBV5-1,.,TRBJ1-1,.,CASSLVGGNTEAFF,TGCGCCAGCAGCTTGGTGGGGGGGAACACTGAAGCTTTCTTT
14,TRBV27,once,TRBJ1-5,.,CASSFIIGNQPQHF,TGTGCCAGCAGTTTTATAATCGGCAATCAGCCCCAGCATTTT
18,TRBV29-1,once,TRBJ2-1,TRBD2,CSVVRLAGGISSYNEQFF,TGCAGCGTTGTAAGACTAGCGGGAGGGATCAGCTCCTACAATGAGCAGTTCTTC
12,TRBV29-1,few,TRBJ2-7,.,CSVDEGTDEQYF,TGCAGCGTTGATGAGGGAACGGACGAGCAGTACTTC